The clone carrying this T cell receptor (beta chain) was counted ten times or more. Antigen specificity is unknown. TCRdb ran MiXCR on the RACE reads and lists one entry per CDR3 protein. This sample has approximately 90,000 distinct CDR3 sequences, with 8.5% to 9% found just once. This sample was included in a study of human T cells and chemical hapten exposure. Whole-study context: Small volume differences among pooled libraries mainly caused per-sample TCR yield variation. Points from the study as a whole: No change in TCRs above 1 in 1000 frequency was produced by DPC sensitization.

The time point: pre-sensitization, week 0. The treatment here: therapeutic diphenylcyclopropenone sensitization with weekly scalp DPC. CDR3 length equals 14 residues. Germline values: CDR1 MDHEN, CDR2 SYDVKM. Trimming pared 7 bases from V and 4 bases from J, leaving 16 bases between. The chain recombines TRBV28 with TRBJ1-1, with D unclear. The specimen comprised whole blood, sampled in connection with sensitization to the hapten diphenylcyclopropenone (DPC). This sequence originates from a man aged 35-49 years with alopecia areata. Some clones in this sample may be carry-over from other donors' samples. CDR3 DNA: TGTGCCAGCATCCTGACGGGTTTTGGCACTGAAGCTTTCTTT. Its translation: CASILTGFGTEAFF.